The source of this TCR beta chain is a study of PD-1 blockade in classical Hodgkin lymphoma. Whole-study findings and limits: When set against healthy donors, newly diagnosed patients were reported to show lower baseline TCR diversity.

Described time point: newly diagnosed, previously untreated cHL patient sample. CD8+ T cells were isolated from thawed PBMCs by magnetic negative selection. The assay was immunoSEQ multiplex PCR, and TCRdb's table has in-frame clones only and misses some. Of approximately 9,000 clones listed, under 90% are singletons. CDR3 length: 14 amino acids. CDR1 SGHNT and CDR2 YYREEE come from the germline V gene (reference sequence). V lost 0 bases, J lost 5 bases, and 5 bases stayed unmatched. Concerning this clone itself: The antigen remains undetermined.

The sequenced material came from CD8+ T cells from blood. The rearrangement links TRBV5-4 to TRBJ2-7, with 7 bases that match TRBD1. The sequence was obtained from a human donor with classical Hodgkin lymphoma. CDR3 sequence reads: CASSLAYTGDEQYF. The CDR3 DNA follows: TGTGCCAGCAGCTTGGCGTATACAGGGGACGAGCAGTACTTC.